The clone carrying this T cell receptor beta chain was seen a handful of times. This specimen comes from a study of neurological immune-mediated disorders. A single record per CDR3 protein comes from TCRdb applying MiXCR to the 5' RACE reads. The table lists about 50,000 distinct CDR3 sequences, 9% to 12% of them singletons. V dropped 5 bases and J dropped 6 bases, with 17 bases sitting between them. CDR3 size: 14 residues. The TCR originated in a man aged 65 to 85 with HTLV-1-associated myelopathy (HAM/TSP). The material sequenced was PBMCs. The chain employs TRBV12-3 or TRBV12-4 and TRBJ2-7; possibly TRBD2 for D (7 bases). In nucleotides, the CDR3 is TGTGCCAGCAGTCTGAGGGGGACTACCCCCGAGCAGTACTTC. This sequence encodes CASSLRGTTPEQYF.